This T cell receptor (beta chain) was sequenced during a study of T cells after posttransplantation cyclophosphamide. Study observations and caveats: Donor-recipient repertoire similarity was low at 1-2 months, rising over year one.

The protocol was immunoSEQ multiplex PCR, while the TCRdb copy is restricted to in-frame clones and leaves out a portion. Found here are about 39,000 clones, no singletons; the ten largest cover more than 4.5%. This clone was counted many times. Its target is not known. The ends lost 0 bases at V and 5 bases at J; junction bases unmatched: 8. CDR3 size: 17 residues. Germline-derived CDR1 and CDR2 are LNHNV and YYDKDF (reference sequence). The chain couples TRBV15 to TRBJ2-2; 8 bases agree with TRBD2. The sequenced material came from PBMCs. This TCR derives from a woman aged 50 to 60 in good health and a related stem cell transplant donor. The CDR3 DNA follows: TGTGCCACCAGCAGAGATCTTCCCAGCGGGGGAACCGGGGAGCTGTTTTTT. Translated, it gives CATSRDLPSGGTGELFF.